The 28 T cell receptor beta chains below were found in one sample sequenced in a study of T-cell memory formation after mild COVID-19. MiXCR, applied by TCRdb to the 5' RACE reads, yields one record per CDR3 protein. The top ten hold around 13% of the sample, which has roughly 500,000 distinct CDR3 sequences, around 21% seen once. Input material: PBMCs or a T cell subset sorted from them (not recorded which). These receptors were obtained from an adult woman who had mild COVID-19 (a few samples of this study predate the infection). Cell type and time point are not known.

The V gene is TRBV7-3, the J gene TRBJ2-1; D is ambiguous. V dropped 4 bases and J dropped 10 bases, with 11 bases sitting between them. CDR1 is SGHTA, CDR2 FQGTGA, per germline. The CDR3 loop spans 12 amino acids. CDR3 nucleotides: TGTGCCAGCAGCTACCTATATGGGGAGCAGTTCTTC. Amino acid sequence: CASSYLYGEQFF. Variable domain in full (rest from reference TRBV7-3 and TRBJ2-1): GAGVSQTPSNKVTEKGKYVELRCDPISGHTALYWYRQSLGQGPEFLIYFQGTGAADDSGLPNDRFFAVRPEGSVSTLKIQRTERGDSAVYLCASSYLYGEQFFGPGTRLTVL.

This clonotype was seen a handful of times. The V call is TRBV7-2, the J call TRBJ2-7; 7 bases line up with TRBD1. With V trimmed by 1 base and J by 0 bases, 6 bases remained unmatched. The CDR3 covers 16 residues. Germline CDR1 and CDR2: SGHTA and FQGNSA. The CDR3 loop reads CASSLVVTGTSYEQYF. CDR3 in DNA: TGTGCCAGCAGCTTAGTGGTGACAGGGACCTCCTACGAGCAGTACTTC.

J is TRBJ1-2 and V is TRBV5-1; 10 bases fit TRBD1. CDR3 length equals 14 residues. V lost 0 bases and J lost 8; bases outside the gene matches: 4. Germline V lookup: CDR1 SGHRS, CDR2 YFSETQ. This chain's CDR3 is CASSLGQGAEGYTF. CDR3 bases: TGCGCCAGCAGCTTGGGACAGGGGGCGGAGGGCTACACCTTC.

The chain is built from TRBV29-1 and TRBJ1-2; D is ambiguous. V was pared by 5 bases and J by 7 bases, with 26 bases between. The CDR3 has 16 amino acids. Germline CDR1 is SQVTM and CDR2 is ANQGSEA. CDR3 coding DNA: TGCAGCGTTATCCAAGTCGAGGAGACGGGGAATCCTGGCTACACCTTC. Encoded protein: CSVIQVEETGNPGYTF.

As for this clonotype: Relative to the germline gene, one junction end is altered; a read error may explain this. The chain joins TRBV20-1 to TRBJ2-7; TRBD2 might be the D (5 bases). Germline CDR1 DFQATT, CDR2 SNEGSKA (reference sequence). The CDR3 is made up of 10 amino acids. DNA for the CDR3: TGCAGTACTAGAGACTACGAGCAGTACTTC. This translates into CSTRDYEQYF.

The chain recombines TRBV7-8 with TRBJ2-5, with 10 positions matching TRBD2. The CDR3 contains 16 residues. The ends lost 3 bases at V and 5 bases at J; junction bases unmatched: 9. The V gene's germline CDR1 is SGHVS and CDR2 FQNEAQ. The CDR3 loop reads CASSFQPSGSGETQYF. The CDR3 coding sequence is TGTGCCAGCAGCTTCCAACCTAGCGGGAGTGGTGAGACCCAGTACTTC.

A few counts support this clonotype. The chain combines TRBV3-1 with TRBJ1-2; D might be TRBD1 (6 bases). Germline CDR1 is LGHDT and CDR2 is YNNKEL (reference sequence). V lost 0 bases and J 5 bases, leaving 13 bases between the germline ends. There are 15 residues in the CDR3. CDR3 loop: CASSQDLGAGYGYTF. The CDR3 nucleotides read TGTGCCAGCAGCCAAGATTTGGGGGCTGGGTATGGCTACACCTTC.

The sample holds a few counts of this clonotype. The chain carries TRBV12-3 or TRBV12-4 and TRBJ2-3; possibly TRBD2 for D (6 bases). The V end was cut by 2 bases, the J end by 4 bases, with 10 bases between. The CDR3 runs 14 residues. This CDR3 is CASSLREEADTQYF. The CDR3 DNA reads TGTGCCAGCAGTTTAAGGGAGGAGGCAGATACGCAGTATTTT.

The rearrangement joins TRBV12-3 or TRBV12-4 to TRBJ2-7, with D unclear. The CDR3 contains 14 residues. The V and J ends lost 6 bases and 2 bases respectively, with 14 bases between them. In nucleotides, the CDR3 is TGTGCCAGCAGATCCACTACCGAGGCCTACGAGCAGTACTTC. As protein: CASRSTTEAYEQYF.

This clonotype appeared a few times. The chain combines TRBV4-1 with TRBJ2-7, with unresolved D. The V and J ends lost 1 base and 3 bases respectively, with 10 bases between them. This CDR3 comprises 14 residues. Germline loops: CDR1 MGHRA, CDR2 YSYEKL. The CDR3 sequence is CASSQVEGDYEQYF. The CDR3 bases are TGCGCCAGCAGCCAAGTAGAAGGAGACTACGAGCAGTACTTC.

The V and J genes are TRBV12-3 or TRBV12-4 and TRBJ1-1; D gene ambiguous. V was trimmed by 6 bases and J by 8 bases, leaving 10 bases between them. There are 11 residues in the CDR3. The CDR3 sequence is CASRRGREAFF. The CDR3 DNA sequence: TGTGCCAGCAGACGGGGAAGGGAAGCTTTCTTT.

The genes are TRBV5-1 and TRBJ1-2; maybe TRBD1 (5 bases). This CDR3 comprises 13 residues. V shed 4 bases and J shed 2 bases, with 9 bases lying between them. Looked up from germline, CDR1 is SGHRS and CDR2 is YFSETQ. The CDR3 protein is CASSEGSNYGYTF. For the CDR3, the DNA is TGCGCCAGCAGCGAGGGGTCAAACTATGGCTACACCTTC.

CDR3 DNA: TGTGCCAGCAGCCGAGAAACGAACAATCTTCTCCTCCACTTT. It codes for CASSRETNNLLLHF. This rearrangement joins TRBV5-5 to TRBJ1-6, with D uncertain. The CDR3 extends over 14 amino acids. The germline V gene encodes CDR1 SGHKS and CDR2 YYEKEE (reference sequence). Trimming removed 4 bases at V and 15 bases at J, with 20 bases between. Together with reference TRBV5-5 and TRBJ1-6, the CDR3 gives the full variable domain: DAGVTQSPTHLIKTRGQQVTLRCSPISGHKSVSWYQQVLGQGPQFIFQYYEKEERGRGNFPDRFSARQFPNYSSELNVNALLLGDSALYLCASSRETNNLLLHFGNGTRLTVT.

This clonotype has a count of ten or more. The chain has TRBV20-1 and TRBJ2-3; D call uncertain. The CDR3 totals 13 residues. Looked up from germline, CDR1 is DFQATT and CDR2 is SNEGSKA (reference sequence). V was clipped by 1 base and J by 2 bases, with 7 bases between them. The CDR3 DNA reads as TGCAGTGCTAGAGGGTTCAACACAGATACGCAGTATTTT. It encodes CSARGFNTDTQYF.

This clonotype was picked up a small number of times. The CDR3 here is CASSLDIRGDTQYF. The CDR3, as DNA: TGTGCCAGCAGCTTGGACATCCGCGGGGATACGCAGTATTTT. This chain links TRBV13 with TRBJ2-3; D possibly uses TRBD1 or TRBD2 (5 bases each). The germline V gene encodes CDR1 PRHDT and CDR2 FYEKMQ (reference sequence). Trimming took off 3 bases at V and 6 bases at J, with 13 bases between the two ends. The CDR3 runs 14 residues.

The V and J genes are TRBV18 and TRBJ2-1; D is possibly TRBD1 (6 bases). V lost 1 base to trimming and J lost 6 bases, with 10 bases between them. The CDR3 extends over 14 amino acids. CDR1 and CDR2 (germline): KGHSH, LQKENI. As DNA, the CDR3 is TGTGCCAGCTCACCACAACAGGGTATCAATGAGCAGTTCTTC. This codes for CASSPQQGINEQFF.

The chain links TRBV20-1 to TRBJ2-1, with TRBD2 matching over 7 bases. CDR1 and CDR2 (germline): DFQATT, SNEGSKA (reference sequence). J lost 3 bases, V lost 8 bases, and 10 bases had no gene match. The CDR3 has 14 residues. The chain's CDR3 is CSSLGGSDYNEQFF. CDR3 in DNA: TGCAGTTCACTGGGGGGGAGCGACTACAATGAGCAGTTCTTC.

The rearrangement uses TRBV5-8 and TRBJ2-7; no reliable D call. CDR1 and CDR2 (germline): SGHTS, YDEGEE. V gave up 4 bases and J gave up 0 bases, with 11 bases separating them. The CDR3 runs 14 residues. This CDR3 is CASSQFISSYEQYF. In nucleotides, the CDR3 is TGTGCCAGCAGCCAATTTATCAGCTCCTACGAGCAGTACTTC.

This clonotype was counted a few times. The chain has TRBV19 and TRBJ1-3; 7 nucleotides agree with TRBD1. The V segment lost 6 bases and the J segment 2 bases; nucleotides outside the gene matches: 4. Per germline, CDR1 LNHDA and CDR2 SQIVND (reference sequence). This CDR3 spans 14 amino acids. This chain's CDR3 is CASRLQGTGNTIYF. The CDR3 bases are TGTGCCAGTAGGTTACAGGGGACTGGAAACACCATATATTTT. Combining the CDR3 with reference TRBV19 and TRBJ1-3 gives the whole variable domain DGGITQSPKYLFRKEGQNVTLSCEQNLNHDAMYWYRQDPGQGLRLIYYSQIVNDFQKGDIAEGYSVSREKKESFPLTVTSAQKNPTAFYLCASRLQGTGNTIYFGEGSWLTVV.

This clonotype was found a few times. The chain combines TRBV15 with TRBJ2-1; 8 bases are shared with TRBD2. V lost 4 bases to trimming and J lost 0 bases; unmatched junction nucleotides: 2. The CDR3 spans 15 residues. In germline, CDR1 is LNHNV, CDR2 YYDKDF (reference sequence). CDR3 DNA sequence: TGTGCCACCAGCACCAGCGGGAGCTCCTACAATGAGCAGTTCTTC. Protein sequence: CATSTSGSSYNEQFF.

The sample holds a few counts of this clonotype. J is TRBJ1-5 and V is TRBV7-8; 7 nucleotides match TRBD1. Germline trimming cut 2 bases from V and 7 bases from J; bases unmatched to any gene: 8. CDR1 is SGHVS, CDR2 FQNEAQ, per germline. The CDR3 spans 15 residues. The CDR3 sequence is CASSLPGRGHQPQHF. For the CDR3, the DNA is TGTGCCAGCAGCTTACCCGGGAGGGGGCACCAGCCCCAGCATTTT.

This clonotype was picked up a small number of times. The V call is TRBV3-1, the J call TRBJ2-5, with D perhaps being TRBD1 or TRBD2 (5 bases each). Germline V lookup: CDR1 LGHDT, CDR2 YNNKEL (reference sequence). Trimming cost V 3 bases and J 5 bases, with 16 bases left between them. This CDR3 spans 15 amino acids. The DNA for the CDR3 is TGTGCCAGCAGCCAGTCGAGGGGCGCCGGGGAGACCCAGTACTTC. Translated: CASSQSRGAGETQYF.

The genes are TRBV12-3 or TRBV12-4 and TRBJ2-1; D unclear. This CDR3 region has 13 residues. The germline V and J ends were trimmed by 4 bases and 7 bases, with 11 bases remaining between them. Here the CDR3 reads CASSSSVSNEQFF. The DNA of the CDR3 is TGTGCCAGCAGTTCCTCAGTGAGTAATGAGCAGTTCTTC.

The chain carries TRBV3-1 and TRBJ1-3; D gene ambiguous. This CDR3 has 15 residues. Germline V gene data show CDR1 as LGHDT and CDR2 as YNNKEL (reference sequence). Trimming shortened V by 6 bases and J by 0 bases, and 12 bases separated the two germline ends. The CDR3 DNA sequence: TGTGCCAGCAGTGGTTTGGAACGCTCTGGAAACACCATATATTTT. Protein product: CASSGLERSGNTIYF. Filled out from reference TRBV3-1 and TRBJ1-3, the complete variable domain reads DTAVSQTPKYLVTQMGNDKSIKCEQNLGHDTMYWYKQDSKKFLKIMFSYNNKELIINETVPNRFSPKSPDKAHLNLHINSLELGDSAVYFCASSGLERSGNTIYFGEGSWLTVV.

The chain has TRBV18 and TRBJ1-2; 9 bases agree with TRBD1. The CDR3 is 13 amino acids. V lost 2 bases to trimming and J lost 9 bases; unmatched junction nucleotides: 4. CDR1 and CDR2 from the germline V gene are KGHSH and LQKENI. CDR3 sequence: CASSPGGTGSYTF. CDR3 nucleotides: TGTGCCAGCTCACCAGGAGGGACAGGGAGCTACACCTTC. The variable domain in full, with the rest retrieved from reference TRBV18 and TRBJ1-2, is NAGVMQNPRHLVRRRGQEARLRCSPMKGHSHVYWYRQLPEEGLKFMVYLQKENIIDESGMPKERFSAEFPKEGPSILRIQQVVRGDSAAYFCASSPGGTGSYTFGSGTRLTVV.

The chain employs TRBV27 and TRBJ1-5; TRBD1 might be the D (5 bases). Germline loops: CDR1 MNHEY, CDR2 SMNVEV (reference sequence). Trimming pared 2 bases from V and 2 bases from J, leaving 13 bases between. The CDR3 has 16 residues. CDR3 in DNA: TGTGCCAGCAGTTTACGTAGGCAGGGTGGCAATCAGCCCCAGCATTTT. Amino acids: CASSLRRQGGNQPQHF.

The chain uses TRBV27 and TRBJ2-7; TRBD1 matches at 9 bases. The J segment lost 3 bases and the V segment lost 2 bases, leaving 5 bases of the junction unmatched. The length of the CDR3 is 15 residues. CDR1 MNHEY and CDR2 SMNVEV come from the germline V gene (reference sequence). CDR3 sequence reads: CASSLRGTGNYEQYF. DNA for the CDR3: TGTGCCAGCAGTTTAAGGGGGACAGGGAACTACGAGCAGTACTTC.

V is TRBV6-5 and J is TRBJ2-7; D may be TRBD2 (6 bases). Between the trimmed V and J ends, which lost 2 bases and 3 bases, there was a span of 17 bases. The CDR3 has 16 amino acids. Germline-derived CDR1 and CDR2 are MNHEY and SVGAGI. CDR3 DNA: TGTGCCAGCAGTTACGGAGGCGGGGACGACGGCTACGAGCAGTACTTC. It translates to CASSYGGGDDGYEQYF.